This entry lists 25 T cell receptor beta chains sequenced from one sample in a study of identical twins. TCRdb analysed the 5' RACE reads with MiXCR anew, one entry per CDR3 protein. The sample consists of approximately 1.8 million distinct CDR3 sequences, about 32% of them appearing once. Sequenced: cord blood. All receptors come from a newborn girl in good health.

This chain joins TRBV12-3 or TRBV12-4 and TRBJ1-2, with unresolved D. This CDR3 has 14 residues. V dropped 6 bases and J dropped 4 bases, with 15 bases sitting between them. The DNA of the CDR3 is TGTGCCAGCAGCCAAGGACCGATACGCTATGGCTACACCTTC. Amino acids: CASSQGPIRYGYTF.

The CDR3 nucleotides are TGCGCCAGCAGCTTGGGGCAGGGGTTAGCCTACAATGAGCAGTACTTC. Translated, it gives CASSLGQGLAYNEQYF. The chain carries TRBV5-1 and TRBJ2-1, with D maybe TRBD1 (6 bases). Near its end, the DNA agrees better with TRBJ2-7, so the J call may be wrong. The CDR3 extends over 16 amino acids. Germline V CDR1 and CDR2: SGHRS, YFSETQ.

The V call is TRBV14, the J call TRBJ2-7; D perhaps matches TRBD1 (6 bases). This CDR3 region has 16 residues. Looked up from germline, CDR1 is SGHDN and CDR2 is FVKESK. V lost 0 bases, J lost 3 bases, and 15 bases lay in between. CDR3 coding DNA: TGTGCCAGCAGCCAAGATAGGTTCCAGGGGAACTACGAGCAGTACTTC. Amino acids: CASSQDRFQGNYEQYF.

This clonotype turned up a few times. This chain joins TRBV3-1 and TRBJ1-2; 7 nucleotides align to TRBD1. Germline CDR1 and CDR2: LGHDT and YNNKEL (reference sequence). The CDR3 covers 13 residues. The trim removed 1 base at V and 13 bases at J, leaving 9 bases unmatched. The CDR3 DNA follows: TGTGCCAGCAGCCAAGGAACCCTGACAGGGATCACCTTC. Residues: CASSQGTLTGITF.

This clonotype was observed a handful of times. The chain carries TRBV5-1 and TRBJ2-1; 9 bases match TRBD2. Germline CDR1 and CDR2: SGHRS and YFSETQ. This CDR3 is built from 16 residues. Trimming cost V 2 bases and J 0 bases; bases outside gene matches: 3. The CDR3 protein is CASSFPAGGSYNEQFF. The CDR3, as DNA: TGCGCCAGCAGCTTCCCAGCGGGGGGCTCCTACAATGAGCAGTTCTTC. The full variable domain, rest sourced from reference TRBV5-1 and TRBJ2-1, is KAGVTQTPRYLIKTRGQQVTLSCSPISGHRSVSWYQQTPGQGLQFLFEYFSETQRNKGNFPGRFSGRQFSNSRSEMNVSTLELGDSALYLCASSFPAGGSYNEQFFGPGTRLTVL.

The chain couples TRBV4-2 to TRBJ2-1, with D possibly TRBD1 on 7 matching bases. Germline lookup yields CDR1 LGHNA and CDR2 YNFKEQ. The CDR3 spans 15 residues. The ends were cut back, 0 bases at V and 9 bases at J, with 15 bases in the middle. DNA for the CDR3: TGTGCCAGCAGCCAAGAAAGACAGGGAGGTAGTGAGCAGTTCTTC. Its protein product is CASSQERQGGSEQFF.

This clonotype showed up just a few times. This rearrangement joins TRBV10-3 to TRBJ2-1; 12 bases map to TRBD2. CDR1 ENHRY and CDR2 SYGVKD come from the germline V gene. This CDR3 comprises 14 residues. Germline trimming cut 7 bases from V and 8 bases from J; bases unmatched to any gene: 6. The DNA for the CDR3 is TGTGCCATCACGGGGACTAGCGGGTCCCATGAGCAGTTCTTC. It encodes CAITGTSGSHEQFF.

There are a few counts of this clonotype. CDR3 residues: CASRTSPGETQYF. CDR3 nucleotides: TGTGCCAGCAGGACTAGCCCTGGGGAGACCCAGTACTTC. The chain uses TRBV6-1 and TRBJ2-5; 7 nucleotides match TRBD2. Germline CDR1 MNHNS, CDR2 SASEGT. The J segment lost 5 bases and the V segment lost 6 bases, leaving 6 bases of the junction unmatched. This CDR3 spans 13 amino acids.

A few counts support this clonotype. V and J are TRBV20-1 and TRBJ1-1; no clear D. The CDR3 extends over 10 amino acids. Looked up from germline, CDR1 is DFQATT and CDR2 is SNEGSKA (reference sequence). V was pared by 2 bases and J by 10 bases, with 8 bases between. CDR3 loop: CSARTEGAFF. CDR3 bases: TGCAGTGCTAGAACTGAAGGAGCTTTCTTT.

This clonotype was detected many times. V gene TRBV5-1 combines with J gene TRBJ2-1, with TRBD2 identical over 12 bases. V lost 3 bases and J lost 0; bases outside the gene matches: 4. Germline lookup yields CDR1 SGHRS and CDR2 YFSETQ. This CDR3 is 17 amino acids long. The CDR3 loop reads CASSSGLAGSSYNEQFF. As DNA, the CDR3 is TGCGCCAGCAGCTCCGGACTAGCGGGGAGCTCCTACAATGAGCAGTTCTTC.

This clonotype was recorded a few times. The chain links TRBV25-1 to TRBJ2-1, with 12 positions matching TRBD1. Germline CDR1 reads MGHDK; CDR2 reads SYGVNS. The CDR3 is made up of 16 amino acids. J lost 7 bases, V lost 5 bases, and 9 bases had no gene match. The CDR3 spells CASSSHGTGGENEQFF. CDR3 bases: TGTGCCAGCAGTTCCCACGGGACAGGGGGCGAAAATGAGCAGTTCTTC. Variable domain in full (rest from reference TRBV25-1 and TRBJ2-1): EADIYQTPRYLVIGTGKKITLECSQTMGHDKMYWYQQDPGMELHLIHYSYGVNSTEKGDLSSESTVSRIRTEHFPLTLESARPSHTSQYLCASSSHGTGGENEQFFGPGTRLTVL.

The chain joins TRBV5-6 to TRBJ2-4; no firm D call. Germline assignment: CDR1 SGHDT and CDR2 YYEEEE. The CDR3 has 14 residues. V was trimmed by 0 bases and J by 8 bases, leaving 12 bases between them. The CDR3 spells CASSLAMKGDIQYF. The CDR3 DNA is TGTGCCAGCAGCTTGGCGATGAAGGGTGACATTCAGTACTTC.

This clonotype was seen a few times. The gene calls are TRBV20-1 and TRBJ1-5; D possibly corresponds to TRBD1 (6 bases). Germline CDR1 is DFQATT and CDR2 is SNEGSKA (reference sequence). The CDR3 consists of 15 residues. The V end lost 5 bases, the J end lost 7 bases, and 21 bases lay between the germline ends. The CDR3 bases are TGCAGTGCTGTGCCTGCCAGGGGAAAGCGGCAGCCCCAGCATTTT. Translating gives CSAVPARGKRQPQHF.

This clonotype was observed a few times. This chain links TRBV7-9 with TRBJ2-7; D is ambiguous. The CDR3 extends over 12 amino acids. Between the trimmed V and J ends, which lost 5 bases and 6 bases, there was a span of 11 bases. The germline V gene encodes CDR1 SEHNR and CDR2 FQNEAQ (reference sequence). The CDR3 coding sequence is TGTGCCAGCAGCCCCCCTCACGGCGAGCAGTACTTC. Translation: CASSPPHGEQYF.

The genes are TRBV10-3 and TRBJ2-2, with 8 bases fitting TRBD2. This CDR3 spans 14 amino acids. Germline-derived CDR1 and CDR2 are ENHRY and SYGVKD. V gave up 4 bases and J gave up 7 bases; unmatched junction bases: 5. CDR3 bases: TGTGCCATCAGTGCGCGGGGGGCGGTCGGGGAGCTGTTTTTT. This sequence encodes CAISARGAVGELFF.

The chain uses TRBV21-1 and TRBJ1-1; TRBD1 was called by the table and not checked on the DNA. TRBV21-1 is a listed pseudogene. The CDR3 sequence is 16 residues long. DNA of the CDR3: TGTGCCAGCAGCAAGCCCTTACAGGGCCTGAACACTGAAGCTTTCTTT. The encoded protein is CASSKPLQGLNTEAFF.

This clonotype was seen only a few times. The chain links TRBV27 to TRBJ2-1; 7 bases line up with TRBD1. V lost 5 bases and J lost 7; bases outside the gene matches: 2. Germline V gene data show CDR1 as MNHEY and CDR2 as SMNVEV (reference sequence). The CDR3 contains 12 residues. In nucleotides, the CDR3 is TGTGCCAGCAGTGTGACAGGGAATGAGCAGTTCTTC. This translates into CASSVTGNEQFF.

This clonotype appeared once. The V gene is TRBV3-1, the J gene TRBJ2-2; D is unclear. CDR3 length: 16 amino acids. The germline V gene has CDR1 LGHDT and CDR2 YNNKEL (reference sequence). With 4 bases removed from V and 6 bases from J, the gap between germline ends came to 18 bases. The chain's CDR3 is CASSLKKGYGAGELFF. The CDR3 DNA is TGTGCCAGCAGCCTAAAGAAAGGGTATGGGGCCGGGGAGCTGTTTTTT.

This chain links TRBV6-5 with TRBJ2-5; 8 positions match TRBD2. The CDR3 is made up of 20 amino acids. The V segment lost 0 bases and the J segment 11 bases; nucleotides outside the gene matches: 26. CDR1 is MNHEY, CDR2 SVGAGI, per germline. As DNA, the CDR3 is TGTGCCAGCAGTTACTCTCCCCTCAACCGTAGGCGGGGGGCTTACAATGAGCAGTACTTC. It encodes CASSYSPLNRRRGAYNEQYF.

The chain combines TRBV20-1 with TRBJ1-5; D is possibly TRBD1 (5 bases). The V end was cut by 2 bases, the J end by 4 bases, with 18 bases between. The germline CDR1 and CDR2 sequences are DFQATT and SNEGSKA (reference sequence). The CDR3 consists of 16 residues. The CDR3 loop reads CSARPIRVQNNQPQHF. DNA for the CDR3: TGCAGTGCTAGACCCATCAGGGTGCAGAATAATCAGCCCCAGCATTTT.

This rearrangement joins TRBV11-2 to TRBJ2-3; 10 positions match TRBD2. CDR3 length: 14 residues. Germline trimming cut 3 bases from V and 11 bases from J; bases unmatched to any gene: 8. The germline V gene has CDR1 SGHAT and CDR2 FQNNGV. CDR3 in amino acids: CASSLDPGTSEQYF. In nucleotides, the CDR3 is TGTGCCAGCAGCTTGGATCCCGGGACTAGCGAGCAGTATTTT.

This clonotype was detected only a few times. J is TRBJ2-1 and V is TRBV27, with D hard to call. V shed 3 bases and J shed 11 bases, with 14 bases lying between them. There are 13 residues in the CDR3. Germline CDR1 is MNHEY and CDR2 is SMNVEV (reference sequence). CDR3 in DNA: TGTGCCAGCAGTTTGATCCTCAGGACGAAGCAGTTCTTC. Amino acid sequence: CASSLILRTKQFF.

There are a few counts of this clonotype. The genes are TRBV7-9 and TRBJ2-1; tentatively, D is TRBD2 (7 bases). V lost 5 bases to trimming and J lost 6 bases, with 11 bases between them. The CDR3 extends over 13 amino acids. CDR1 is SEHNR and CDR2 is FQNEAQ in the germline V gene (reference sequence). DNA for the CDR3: TGTGCCAGCAGCCGGGGGGCCCGCAATGAGCAGTTCTTC. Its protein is CASSRGARNEQFF. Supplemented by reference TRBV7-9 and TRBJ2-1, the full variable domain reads DTGVSQNPRHKITKRGQNVTFRCDPISEHNRLYWYRQTLGQGPEFLTYFQNEAQLEKSRLLSDRFSAERPKGSFSTLEIQRTEQGDSAMYLCASSRGARNEQFFGPGTRLTVL.

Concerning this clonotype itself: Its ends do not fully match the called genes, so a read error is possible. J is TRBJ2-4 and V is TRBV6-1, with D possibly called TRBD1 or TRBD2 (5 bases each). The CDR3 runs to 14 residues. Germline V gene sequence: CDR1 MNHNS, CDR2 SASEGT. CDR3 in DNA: TGTGCCAGCGGTGGGGGACGAGCCAAAAACCTTCAGTACTTC. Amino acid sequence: CASGGGRAKNLQYF.

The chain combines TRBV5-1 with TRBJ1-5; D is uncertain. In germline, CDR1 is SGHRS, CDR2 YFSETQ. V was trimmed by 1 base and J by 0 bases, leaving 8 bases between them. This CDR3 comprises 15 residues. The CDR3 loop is CASSLWGGSNQPQHF. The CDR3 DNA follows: TGCGCCAGCAGCTTGTGGGGAGGTAGCAATCAGCCCCAGCATTTT.